This T cell receptor (beta chain) was profiled in a study of CD8 T cells in Susac syndrome. Sequencing targeted TCR beta in blood CD8+ and CD4+ T cells. Random-hexamer reverse transcription was applied to roughly 0.5 to 1 ug RNA. Amplification of TCR beta CDR3 spanned 54 Vbeta and 13 Jbeta via immunoSEQ multiplex PCR. Using its own MiXCR run on the immunoSEQ multiplex PCR reads, TCRdb lists one record per CDR3 protein. The sample carries 150,000 to 200,000 distinct CDR3 sequences, over 85% recorded once. The CDR3 consists of 14 residues. Trimming took 1 base from V and 4 from J, leaving 8 bases between them. CDR1 and CDR2 (germline): MGHRA, YSYEKL.

The source of this sequence is a human donor in good health. The J gene is TRBJ1-3, the V gene TRBV4-1; D ambiguous. The sample consisted of CD4+ T cells from PBMCs. The CDR3 DNA follows: TGCGCCAGCAGCCAAGGGTGGTTGGGAAACACCATATATTTT. Translating it yields CASSQGWLGNTIYF.